This T cell receptor beta chain was recovered during a study of tumor and adjacent non-tumor tissue in lung cancer. The template was RNA from unsorted bulk tissue. More than 3 cm separated this lung sample from the edge of the tumor. Findings and caveats of the study: Tumor tissue had significantly higher TCR diversity than normal lung.

The library came from three nested PCR rounds adapted from ARM-PCR protocols. TCRdb redid the calling of the multiplex PCR reads with MiXCR, one entry per CDR3 protein. The sample includes 100,000 or so distinct CDR3 sequences, 65% of them seen just once. CDR3 length equals 16 residues. Germline V gene data show CDR1 as DFQATT and CDR2 as SNEGSKA (reference sequence). About this clonotype itself: The antigen is undetermined. One end of the junction fails to match germline, which may point to a read error.

This sequence was found in a man aged 30 to 45 with non-small cell lung cancer. Sequencing was carried out using distant non-tumor lung tissue. The J gene is TRBJ2-1, the V gene TRBV20-1; 7 bases are a match to TRBD1. The CDR3: CTARVHRGSAYNEQFF. The CDR3 nucleotides are TGCACTGCTAGGGTCCACAGGGGATCGGCCTACAATGAGCAGTTCTTC.